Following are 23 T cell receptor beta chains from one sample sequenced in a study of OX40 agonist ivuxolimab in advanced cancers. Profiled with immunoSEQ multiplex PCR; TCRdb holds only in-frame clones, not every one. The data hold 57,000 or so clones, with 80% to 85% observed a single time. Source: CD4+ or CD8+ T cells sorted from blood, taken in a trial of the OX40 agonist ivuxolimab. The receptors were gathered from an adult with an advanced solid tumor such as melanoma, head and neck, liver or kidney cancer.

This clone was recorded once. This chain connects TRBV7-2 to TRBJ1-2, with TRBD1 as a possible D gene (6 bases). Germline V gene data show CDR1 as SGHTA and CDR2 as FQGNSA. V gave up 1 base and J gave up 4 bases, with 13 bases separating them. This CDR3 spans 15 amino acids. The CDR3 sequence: CASSLVPDRSYGYTF. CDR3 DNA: TGTGCCAGCAGCTTAGTCCCGGACAGATCCTATGGCTACACCTTC.

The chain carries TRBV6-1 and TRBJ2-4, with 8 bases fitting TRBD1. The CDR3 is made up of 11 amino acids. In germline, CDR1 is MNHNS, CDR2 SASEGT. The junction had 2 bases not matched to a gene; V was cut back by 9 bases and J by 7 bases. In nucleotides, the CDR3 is TGTGCCAGTGACAGGGGCAACATTCAGTACTTC. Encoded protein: CASDRGNIQYF.

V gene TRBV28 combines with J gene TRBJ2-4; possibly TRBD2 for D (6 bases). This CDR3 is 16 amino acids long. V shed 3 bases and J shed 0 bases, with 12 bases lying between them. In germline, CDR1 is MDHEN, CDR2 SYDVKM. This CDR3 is CASSLTGALAKNIQYF. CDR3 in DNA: TGTGCCAGCAGTTTGACGGGAGCTTTAGCCAAAAACATTCAGTACTTC.

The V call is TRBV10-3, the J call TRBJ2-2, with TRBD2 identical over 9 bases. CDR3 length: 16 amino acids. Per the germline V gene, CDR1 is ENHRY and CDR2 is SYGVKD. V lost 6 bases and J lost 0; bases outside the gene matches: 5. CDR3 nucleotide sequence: TGTGCCATCAGCACCGGGACTAGCACGAACACCGGGGAGCTGTTTTTT. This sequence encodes CAISTGTSTNTGELFF.

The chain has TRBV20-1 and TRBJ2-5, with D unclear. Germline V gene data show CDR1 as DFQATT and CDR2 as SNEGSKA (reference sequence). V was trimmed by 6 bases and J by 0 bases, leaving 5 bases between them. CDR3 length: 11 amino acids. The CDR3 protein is CSADYQETQYF. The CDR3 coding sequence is TGCAGTGCCGATTACCAAGAGACCCAGTACTTC.

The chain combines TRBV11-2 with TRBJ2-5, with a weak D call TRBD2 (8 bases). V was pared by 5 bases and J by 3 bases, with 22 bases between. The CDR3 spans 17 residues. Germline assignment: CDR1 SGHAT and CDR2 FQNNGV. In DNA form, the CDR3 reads TGTGCCAGCAGCCGGGGGGGGTTATCCGGGACAGAAGAGACCCAGTACTTC. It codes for CASSRGGLSGTEETQYF.

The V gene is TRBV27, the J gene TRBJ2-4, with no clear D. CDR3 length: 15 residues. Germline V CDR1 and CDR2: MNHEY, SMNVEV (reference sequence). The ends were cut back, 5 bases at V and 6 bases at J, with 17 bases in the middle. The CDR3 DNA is TGTGCCAGCAGTCTCTCAGGTACCCGAACAAACATTCAGTACTTC. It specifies CASSLSGTRTNIQYF.

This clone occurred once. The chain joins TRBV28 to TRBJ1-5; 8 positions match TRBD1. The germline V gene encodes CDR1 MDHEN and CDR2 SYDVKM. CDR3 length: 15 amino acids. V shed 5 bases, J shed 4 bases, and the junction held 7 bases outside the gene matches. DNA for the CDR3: TGTGCCAGCAGTACCCGGACAGGGAGGAATCAGCCCCAGCATTTT. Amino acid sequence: CASSTRTGRNQPQHF.

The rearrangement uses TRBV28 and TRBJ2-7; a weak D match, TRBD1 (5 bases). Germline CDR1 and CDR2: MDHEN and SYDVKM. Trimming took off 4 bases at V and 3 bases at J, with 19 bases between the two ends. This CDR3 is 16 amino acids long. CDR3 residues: CASSSVGRTPLYEQYF. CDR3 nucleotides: TGTGCCAGCAGTTCGGTAGGACGGACACCCCTCTACGAGCAGTACTTC.

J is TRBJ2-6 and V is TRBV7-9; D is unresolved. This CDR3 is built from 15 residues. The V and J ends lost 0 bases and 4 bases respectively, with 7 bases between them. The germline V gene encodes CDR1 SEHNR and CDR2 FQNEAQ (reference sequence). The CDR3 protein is CASSLALAGANVLTF. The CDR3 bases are TGTGCCAGCAGCTTAGCCTTGGCGGGGGCCAACGTCCTGACTTTC.

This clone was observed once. CDR3: CASSLHIPTGFRNTIYF. In DNA, the CDR3 is TGTGCCAGCAGCCTCCACATCCCGACAGGGTTTAGAAACACCATATATTTT. This sequence joins TRBV7-2 and TRBJ1-3, with 7 bases aligning to TRBD1. The trim removed 5 bases at V and 5 bases at J, leaving 15 bases unmatched. The CDR3 consists of 17 residues. Germline values: CDR1 SGHTA, CDR2 FQGNSA.

Here the CDR3 reads CASRRSRDLGTEAFF. CDR3 coding DNA: TGTGCCAGCAGACGTTCCCGGGACCTCGGCACTGAAGCTTTCTTT. This rearrangement joins TRBV6-5 to TRBJ1-1; D might be TRBD1 (5 bases). CDR1 is MNHEY and CDR2 is SVGAGI in the germline V gene. There are 15 residues in the CDR3. Trimming shortened V by 6 bases and J by 4 bases, and 18 bases separated the two germline ends.

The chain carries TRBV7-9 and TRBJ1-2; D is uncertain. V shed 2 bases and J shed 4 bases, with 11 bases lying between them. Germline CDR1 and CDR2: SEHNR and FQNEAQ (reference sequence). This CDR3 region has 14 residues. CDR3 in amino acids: CASSLSGDFYGYTF. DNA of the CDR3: TGTGCCAGCAGCTTAAGTGGGGATTTCTATGGCTACACCTTC.

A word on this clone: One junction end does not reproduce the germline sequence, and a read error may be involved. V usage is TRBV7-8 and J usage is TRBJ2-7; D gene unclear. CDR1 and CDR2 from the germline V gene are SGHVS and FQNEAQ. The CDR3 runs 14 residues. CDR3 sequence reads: CASNLEDQGYEQYF. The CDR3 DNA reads TGTGCCAGCAACTTAGAAGATCAAGGCTACGAGCAGTACTTC.

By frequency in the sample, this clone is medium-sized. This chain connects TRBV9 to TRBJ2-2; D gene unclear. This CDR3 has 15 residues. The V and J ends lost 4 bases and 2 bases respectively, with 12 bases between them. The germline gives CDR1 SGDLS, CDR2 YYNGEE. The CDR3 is CASSPQVTNTGELFF. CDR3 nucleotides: TGTGCCAGCAGCCCCCAGGTCACCAACACCGGGGAGCTGTTTTTT.

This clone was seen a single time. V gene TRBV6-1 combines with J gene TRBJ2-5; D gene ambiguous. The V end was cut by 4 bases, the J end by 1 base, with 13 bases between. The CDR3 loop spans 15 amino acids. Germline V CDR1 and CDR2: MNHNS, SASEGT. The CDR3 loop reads CASSGTPQIQETQYF. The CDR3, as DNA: TGTGCCAGCAGTGGTACCCCCCAGATCCAAGAGACCCAGTACTTC.

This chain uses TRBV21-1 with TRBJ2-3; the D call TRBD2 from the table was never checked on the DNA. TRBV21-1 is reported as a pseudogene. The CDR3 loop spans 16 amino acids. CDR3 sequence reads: CASSKAPRTKTDTQYF. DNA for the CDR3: TGTGCCAGCAGCAAAGCGCCTAGGACTAAAACAGATACGCAGTATTTT.

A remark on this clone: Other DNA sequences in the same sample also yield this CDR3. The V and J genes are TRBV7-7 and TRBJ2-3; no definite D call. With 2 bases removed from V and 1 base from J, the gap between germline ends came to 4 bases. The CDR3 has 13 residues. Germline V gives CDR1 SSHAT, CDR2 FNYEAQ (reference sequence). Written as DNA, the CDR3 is TGTGCCAGCAGCTTAAGCGGCACAGATACGCAGTATTTT. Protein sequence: CASSLSGTDTQYF.

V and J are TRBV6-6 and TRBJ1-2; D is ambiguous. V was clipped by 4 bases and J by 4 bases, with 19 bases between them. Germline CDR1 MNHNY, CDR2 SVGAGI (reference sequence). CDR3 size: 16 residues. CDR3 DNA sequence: TGTGCCAGCAGTTTGCCTCCTCACAGAAGAATCTATGGCTACACCTTC. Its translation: CASSLPPHRRIYGYTF.

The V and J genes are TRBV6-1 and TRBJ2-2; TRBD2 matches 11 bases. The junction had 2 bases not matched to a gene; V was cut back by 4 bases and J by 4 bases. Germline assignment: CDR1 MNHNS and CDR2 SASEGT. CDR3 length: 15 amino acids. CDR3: CASSGGLAGTGELFF. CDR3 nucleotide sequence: TGTGCCAGCAGTGGAGGACTAGCGGGCACCGGGGAGCTGTTTTTT.

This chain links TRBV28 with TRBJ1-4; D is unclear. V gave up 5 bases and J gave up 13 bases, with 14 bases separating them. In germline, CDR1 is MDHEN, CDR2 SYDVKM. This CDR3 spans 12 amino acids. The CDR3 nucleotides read TGTGCCAGCAGTCCCCCCGTTCTAGGACTGTTTTTT. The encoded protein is CASSPPVLGLFF.

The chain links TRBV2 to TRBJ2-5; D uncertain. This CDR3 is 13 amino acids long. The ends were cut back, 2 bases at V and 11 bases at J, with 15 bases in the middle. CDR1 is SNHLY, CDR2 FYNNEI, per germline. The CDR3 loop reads CASSENRAGRQYF. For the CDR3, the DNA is TGTGCCAGCAGTGAAAATCGGGCAGGCCGACAGTACTTC.

Here the CDR3 reads CASSLSGARDRDRGGYTF. Written as DNA, the CDR3 is TGTGCCAGCAGCTTATCTGGGGCCCGGGACAGGGATCGAGGGGGCTACACCTTC. This rearrangement joins TRBV7-8 to TRBJ1-2; 9 positions agree with TRBD1. CDR1 is SGHVS, CDR2 FQNEAQ, per germline. Trimming took 2 bases from V and 8 from J; bases not matched to a gene: 18. The CDR3 contains 18 residues.